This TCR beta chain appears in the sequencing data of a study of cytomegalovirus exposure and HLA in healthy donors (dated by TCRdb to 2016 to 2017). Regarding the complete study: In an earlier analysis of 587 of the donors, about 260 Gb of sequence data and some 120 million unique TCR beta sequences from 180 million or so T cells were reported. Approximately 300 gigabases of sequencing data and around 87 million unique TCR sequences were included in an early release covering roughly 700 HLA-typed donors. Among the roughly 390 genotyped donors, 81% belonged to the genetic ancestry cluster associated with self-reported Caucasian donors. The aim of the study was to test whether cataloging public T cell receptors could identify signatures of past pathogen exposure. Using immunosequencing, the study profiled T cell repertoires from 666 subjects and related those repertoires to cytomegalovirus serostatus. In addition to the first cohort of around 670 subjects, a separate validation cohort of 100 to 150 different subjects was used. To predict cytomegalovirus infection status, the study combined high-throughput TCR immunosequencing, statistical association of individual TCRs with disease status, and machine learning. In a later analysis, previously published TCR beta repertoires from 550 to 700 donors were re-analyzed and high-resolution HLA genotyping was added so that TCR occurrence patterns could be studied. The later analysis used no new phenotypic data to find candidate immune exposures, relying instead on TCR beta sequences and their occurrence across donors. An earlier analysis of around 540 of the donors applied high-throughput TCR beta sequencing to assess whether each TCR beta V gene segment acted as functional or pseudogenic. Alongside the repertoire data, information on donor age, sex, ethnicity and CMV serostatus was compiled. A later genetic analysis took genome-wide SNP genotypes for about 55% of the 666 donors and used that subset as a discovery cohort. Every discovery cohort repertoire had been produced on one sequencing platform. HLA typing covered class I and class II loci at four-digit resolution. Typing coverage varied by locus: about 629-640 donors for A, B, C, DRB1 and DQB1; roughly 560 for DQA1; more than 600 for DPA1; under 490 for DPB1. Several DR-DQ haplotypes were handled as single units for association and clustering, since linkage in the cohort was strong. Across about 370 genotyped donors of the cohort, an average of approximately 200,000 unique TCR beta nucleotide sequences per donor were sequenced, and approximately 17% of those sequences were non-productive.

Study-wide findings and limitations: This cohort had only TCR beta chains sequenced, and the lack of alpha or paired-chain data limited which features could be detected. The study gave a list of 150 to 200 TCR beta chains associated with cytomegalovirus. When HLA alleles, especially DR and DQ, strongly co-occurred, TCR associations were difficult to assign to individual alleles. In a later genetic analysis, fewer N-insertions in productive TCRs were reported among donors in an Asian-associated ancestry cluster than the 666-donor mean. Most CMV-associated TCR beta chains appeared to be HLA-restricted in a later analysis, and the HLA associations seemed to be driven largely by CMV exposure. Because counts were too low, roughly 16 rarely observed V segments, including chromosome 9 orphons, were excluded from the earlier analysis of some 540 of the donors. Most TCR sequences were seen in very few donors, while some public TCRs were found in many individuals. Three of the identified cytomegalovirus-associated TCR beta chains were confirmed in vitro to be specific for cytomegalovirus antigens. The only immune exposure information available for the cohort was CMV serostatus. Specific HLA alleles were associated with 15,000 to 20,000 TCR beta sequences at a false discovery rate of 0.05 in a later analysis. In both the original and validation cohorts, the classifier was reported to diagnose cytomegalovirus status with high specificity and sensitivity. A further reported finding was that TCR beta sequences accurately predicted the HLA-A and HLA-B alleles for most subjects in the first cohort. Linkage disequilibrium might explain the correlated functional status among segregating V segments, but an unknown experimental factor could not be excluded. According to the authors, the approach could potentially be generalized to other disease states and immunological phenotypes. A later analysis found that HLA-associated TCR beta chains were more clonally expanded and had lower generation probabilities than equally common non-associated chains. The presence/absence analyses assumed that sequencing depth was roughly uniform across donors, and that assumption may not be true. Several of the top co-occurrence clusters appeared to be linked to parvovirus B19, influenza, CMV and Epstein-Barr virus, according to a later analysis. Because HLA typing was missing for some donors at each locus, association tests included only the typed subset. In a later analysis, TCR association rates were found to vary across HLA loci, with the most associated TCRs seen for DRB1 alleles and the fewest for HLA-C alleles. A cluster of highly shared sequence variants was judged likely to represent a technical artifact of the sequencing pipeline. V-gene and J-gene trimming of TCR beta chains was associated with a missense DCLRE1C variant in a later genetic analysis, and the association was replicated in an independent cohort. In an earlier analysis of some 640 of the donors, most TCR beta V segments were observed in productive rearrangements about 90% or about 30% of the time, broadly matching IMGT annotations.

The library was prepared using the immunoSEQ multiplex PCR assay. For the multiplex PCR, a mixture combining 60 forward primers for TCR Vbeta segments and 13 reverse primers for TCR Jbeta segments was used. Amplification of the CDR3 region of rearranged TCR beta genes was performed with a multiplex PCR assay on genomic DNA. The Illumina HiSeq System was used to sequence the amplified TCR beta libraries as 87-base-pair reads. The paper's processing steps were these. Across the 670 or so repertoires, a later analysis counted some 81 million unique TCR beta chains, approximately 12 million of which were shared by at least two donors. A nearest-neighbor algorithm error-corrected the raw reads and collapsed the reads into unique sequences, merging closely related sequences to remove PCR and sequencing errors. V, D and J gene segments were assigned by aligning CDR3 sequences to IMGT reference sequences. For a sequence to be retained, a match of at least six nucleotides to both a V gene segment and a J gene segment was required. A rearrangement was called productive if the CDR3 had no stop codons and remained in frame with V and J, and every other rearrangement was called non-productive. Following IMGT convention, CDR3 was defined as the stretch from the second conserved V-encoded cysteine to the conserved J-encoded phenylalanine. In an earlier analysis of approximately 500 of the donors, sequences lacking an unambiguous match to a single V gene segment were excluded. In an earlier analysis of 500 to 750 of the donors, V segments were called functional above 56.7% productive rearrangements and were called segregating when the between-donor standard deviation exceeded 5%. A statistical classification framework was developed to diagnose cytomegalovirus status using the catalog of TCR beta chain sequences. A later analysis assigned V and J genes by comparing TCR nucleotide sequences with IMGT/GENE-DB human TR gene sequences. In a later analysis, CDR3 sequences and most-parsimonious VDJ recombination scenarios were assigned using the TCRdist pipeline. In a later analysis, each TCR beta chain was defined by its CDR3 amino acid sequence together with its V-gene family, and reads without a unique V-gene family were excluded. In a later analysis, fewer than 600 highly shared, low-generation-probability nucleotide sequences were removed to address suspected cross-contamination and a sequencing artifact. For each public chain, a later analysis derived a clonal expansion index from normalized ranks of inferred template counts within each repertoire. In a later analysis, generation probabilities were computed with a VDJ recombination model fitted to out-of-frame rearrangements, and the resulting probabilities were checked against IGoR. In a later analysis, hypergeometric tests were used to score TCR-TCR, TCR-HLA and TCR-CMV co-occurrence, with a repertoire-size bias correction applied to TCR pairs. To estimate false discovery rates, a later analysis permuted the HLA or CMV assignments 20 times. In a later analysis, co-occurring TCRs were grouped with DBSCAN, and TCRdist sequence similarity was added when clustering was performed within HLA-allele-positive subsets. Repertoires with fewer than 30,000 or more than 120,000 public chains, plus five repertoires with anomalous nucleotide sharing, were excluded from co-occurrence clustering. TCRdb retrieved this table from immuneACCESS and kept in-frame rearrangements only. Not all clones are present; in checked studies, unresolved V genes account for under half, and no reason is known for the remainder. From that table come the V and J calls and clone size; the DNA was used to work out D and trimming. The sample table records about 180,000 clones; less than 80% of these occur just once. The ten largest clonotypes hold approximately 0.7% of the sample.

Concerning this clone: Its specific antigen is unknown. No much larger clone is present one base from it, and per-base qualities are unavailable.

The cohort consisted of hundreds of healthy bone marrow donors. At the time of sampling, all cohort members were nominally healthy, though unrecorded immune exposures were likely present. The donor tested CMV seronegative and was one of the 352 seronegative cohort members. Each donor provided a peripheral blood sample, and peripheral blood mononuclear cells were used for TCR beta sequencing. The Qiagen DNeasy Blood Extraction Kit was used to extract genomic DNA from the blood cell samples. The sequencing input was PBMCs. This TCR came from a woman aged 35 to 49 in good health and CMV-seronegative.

The DNA sequence is TGTGCCAGCTCACCACGACAGGGGAGGTTGCCCACTGAAGCTTTCTTT. It specifies CASSPRQGRLPTEAFF. The chain is assembled from TRBV18 and TRBJ1-1; 8 central nucleotides agree with TRBD1. CDR1 and CDR2 are drawn from the germline V gene: KGHSH, LQKENI. Here V drops 1 base and J drops 4 bases, and the junction holds 8 bases not matched to any gene. The CDR3, cysteine through phenylalanine, is 16 amino acids long. Only CDR3 DNA remains: 48 bases, in frame from the first base.